Presented here are 2 T cell receptor beta chains from one specimen sequenced in a study of shared clonotypes between healthy human individuals. The repertoire was sequenced with immunoSEQ multiplex PCR; TCRdb's copy has only in-frame clones and lacks some. Of a few hundred thousand clones in the sample, around 77% were seen once. The sample taken for sequencing was PBMCs. The receptors stem from a woman between 35 and 50 years old in good health. Some clones in this sample may be carry-over from other donors' samples.

V and J are TRBV2 and TRBJ1-1, with TRBD1 matching over 9 bases. With V trimmed by 8 bases and J by 3 bases, 7 bases remained unmatched. The CDR3 loop spans 14 amino acids. CDR1 is SNHLY and CDR2 is FYNNEI in the germline V gene. The CDR3 DNA is TGTGCCAGCTCACCGGGACAGGGTGACACTGAAGCTTTCTTT. Its translation is CASSPGQGDTEAFF.

The rearrangement uses TRBV6-5 and TRBJ2-5, with TRBD1 matching 8 bases. Matching the DNA end better, TRBJ2-7 makes the J call doubtful. CDR1 is MNHEY and CDR2 is SVGAGI in the germline V gene. The CDR3 is 13 amino acids. The CDR3 spells CASSRTGSYEQYF. CDR3 DNA: TGTGCCAGCAGTAGGACAGGGTCCTACGAGCAGTACTTC.